This TCR beta chain was sequenced for a study of shared clonotypes between healthy human individuals. The protocol was immunoSEQ multiplex PCR, while the TCRdb copy is restricted to in-frame clones and leaves out a portion. The sample has over a million clones, roughly 97% seen once. Study outcomes and limitations: Clonotypes that were shared across four donors made up around 5% of naive CD4 clonotypes. Estimated richness values were generally larger in naive subsets than in memory subsets. Tissues were not sampled, only blood, and their repertoires likely differ.

A note on this clone: The antigen remains unidentified.

The sequencing sample was made of naive CD4+ T cells sorted from blood. Subset specified: CD45RA+ positively selected. The TCR sequence derives from a man aged 25-40 years in good health.

The CDR3 loop reads CASSVAPGNTEAFF. CDR3 in DNA: TGTGCCAGCAGCGTAGCCCCGGGGAACACTGAAGCTTTCTTT. The chain couples TRBV9 to TRBJ1-1; D ambiguous. CDR3 length: 14 amino acids. Trimming took 0 bases from V and 1 from J, leaving 7 bases between them. Germline V gives CDR1 SGDLS, CDR2 YYNGEE.